This TCR beta chain was sequenced during a study of T cell changes during pregnancy in multiple sclerosis. The protocol was immunoSEQ multiplex PCR, while the TCRdb copy is restricted to in-frame clones and leaves out a portion. The sample has 45,000 or so clones; approximately 91% are singletons. V gave up 0 bases and J gave up 1 base, with 9 bases separating them. This CDR3 has 15 residues. The germline V gene has CDR1 SGHNT and CDR2 YYREEE (reference sequence). The chain carries TRBV5-4 and TRBJ2-3; tentatively, D is TRBD1 (6 bases). This TCR was sampled from a female donor with multiple sclerosis, enrolled in a pregnancy study. Input material: PBMCs (not recorded whether the cells were cultured). The CDR3 bases are TGTGCCAGCAGCTTGGGTGCAGGGGGCACAGATACGCAGTATTTT. Its translation is CASSLGAGGTDTQYF. The whole variable domain, filled in from reference TRBV5-4 and TRBJ2-3, reads ETGVTQSPTHLIKTRGQQVTLRCSSQSGHNTVSWYQQALGQGPQFIFQYYREEENGRGNFPPRFSGLQFPNYSSELNVNALELDDSALYLCASSLGAGGTDTQYFGPGTRLTVL.